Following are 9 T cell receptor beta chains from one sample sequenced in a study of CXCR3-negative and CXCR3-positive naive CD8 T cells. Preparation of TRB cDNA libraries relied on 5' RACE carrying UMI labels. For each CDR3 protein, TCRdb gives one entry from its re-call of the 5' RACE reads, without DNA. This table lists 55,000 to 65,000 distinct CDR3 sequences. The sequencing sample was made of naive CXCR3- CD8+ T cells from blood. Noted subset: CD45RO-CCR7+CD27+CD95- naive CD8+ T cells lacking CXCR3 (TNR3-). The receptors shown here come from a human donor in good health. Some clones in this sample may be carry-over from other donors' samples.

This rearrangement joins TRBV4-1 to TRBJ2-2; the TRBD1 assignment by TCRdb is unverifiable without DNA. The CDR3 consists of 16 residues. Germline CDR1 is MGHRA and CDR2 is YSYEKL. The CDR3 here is CASSLNRDHNTGELFF.

CDR3 residues: CSVVPSNTGELFF. The chain links TRBV29-1 to TRBJ2-2. Germline assignment: CDR1 SQVTM and CDR2 ANQGSEA. The CDR3 is 13 residues long.

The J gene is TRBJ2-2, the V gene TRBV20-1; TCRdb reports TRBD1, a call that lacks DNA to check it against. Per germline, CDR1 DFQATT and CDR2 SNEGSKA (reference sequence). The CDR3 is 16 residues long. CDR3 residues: CSALQPGTGDTGELFF.

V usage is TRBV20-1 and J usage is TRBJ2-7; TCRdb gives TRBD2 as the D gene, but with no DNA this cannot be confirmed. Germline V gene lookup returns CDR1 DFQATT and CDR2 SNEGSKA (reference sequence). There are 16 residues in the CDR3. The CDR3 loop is CSAQTSGLTLGYEQYF.

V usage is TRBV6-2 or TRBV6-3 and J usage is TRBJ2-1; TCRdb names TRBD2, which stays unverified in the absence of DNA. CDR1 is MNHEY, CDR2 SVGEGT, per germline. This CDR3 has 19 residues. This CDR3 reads CASSYWASGGFYSYNEQFF.

Here the CDR3 reads CSADLDNEQFF. The chain joins TRBV29-1 to TRBJ2-1. Germline V CDR1 and CDR2: SQVTM, ANQGSEA. The CDR3 is 11 residues long.

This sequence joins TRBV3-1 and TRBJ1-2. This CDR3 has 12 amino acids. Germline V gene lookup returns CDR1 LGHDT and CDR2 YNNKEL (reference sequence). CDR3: CASSLEGHGYTF.

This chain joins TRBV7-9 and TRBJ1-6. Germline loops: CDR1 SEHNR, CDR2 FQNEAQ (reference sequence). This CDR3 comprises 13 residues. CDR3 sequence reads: CASSPQNNSPLHF.

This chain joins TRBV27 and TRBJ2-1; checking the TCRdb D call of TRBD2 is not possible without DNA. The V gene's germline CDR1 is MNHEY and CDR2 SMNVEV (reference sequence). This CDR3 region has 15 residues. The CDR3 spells CASSYGLAGLGEQFF.